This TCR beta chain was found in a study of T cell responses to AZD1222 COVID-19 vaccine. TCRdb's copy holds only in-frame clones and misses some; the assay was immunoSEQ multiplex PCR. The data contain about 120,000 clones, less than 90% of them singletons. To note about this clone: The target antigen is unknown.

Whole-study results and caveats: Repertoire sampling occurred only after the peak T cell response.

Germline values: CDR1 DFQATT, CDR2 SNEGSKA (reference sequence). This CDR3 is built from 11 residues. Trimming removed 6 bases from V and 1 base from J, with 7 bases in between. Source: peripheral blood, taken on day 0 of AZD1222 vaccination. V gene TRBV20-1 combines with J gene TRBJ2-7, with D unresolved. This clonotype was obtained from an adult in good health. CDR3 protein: CSAARSYEQYF. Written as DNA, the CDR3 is TGCAGTGCGGCAAGATCCTACGAGCAGTACTTC.